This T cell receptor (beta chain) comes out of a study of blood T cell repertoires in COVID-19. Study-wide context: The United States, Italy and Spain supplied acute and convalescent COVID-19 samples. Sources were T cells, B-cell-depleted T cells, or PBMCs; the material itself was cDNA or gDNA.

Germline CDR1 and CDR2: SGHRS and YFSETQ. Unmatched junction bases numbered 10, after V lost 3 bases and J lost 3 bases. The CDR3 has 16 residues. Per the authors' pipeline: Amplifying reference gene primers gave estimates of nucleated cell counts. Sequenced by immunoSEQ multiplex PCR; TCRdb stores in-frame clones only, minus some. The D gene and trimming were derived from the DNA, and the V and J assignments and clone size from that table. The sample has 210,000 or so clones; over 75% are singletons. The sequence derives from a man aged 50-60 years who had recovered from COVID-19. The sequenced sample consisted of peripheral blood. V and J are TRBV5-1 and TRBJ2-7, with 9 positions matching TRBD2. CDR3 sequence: CASSSPLAGRFYEQYF. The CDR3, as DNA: TGCGCCAGCAGCTCACCTCTAGCGGGAAGATTCTACGAGCAGTACTTC.